This T cell receptor (beta chain) is from a study of cytomegalovirus exposure and HLA in healthy donors. The primer mix had 60 Vbeta and 13 Jbeta primers. Profiled with immunoSEQ multiplex PCR; TCRdb holds only in-frame clones, not every one. This table holds 150,000 to 200,000 clones, about 86% found once. Germline trimming cut 3 bases from V and 5 bases from J; bases unmatched to any gene: 7. The CDR3 runs 15 residues. Germline CDR1 reads MDHEN; CDR2 reads SYDVKM. This sequence originates from a woman younger than 30 in good health and CMV-seronegative. The chain joins TRBV28 to TRBJ2-7, with TRBD2 identical over 10 bases. The sequencing sample was made of PBMCs. The CDR3 nucleotides are TGTGCCAGCAGTTTTATGGCTAGCGGGAGCAACGAGCAGTACTTC. Translating it yields CASSFMASGSNEQYF.